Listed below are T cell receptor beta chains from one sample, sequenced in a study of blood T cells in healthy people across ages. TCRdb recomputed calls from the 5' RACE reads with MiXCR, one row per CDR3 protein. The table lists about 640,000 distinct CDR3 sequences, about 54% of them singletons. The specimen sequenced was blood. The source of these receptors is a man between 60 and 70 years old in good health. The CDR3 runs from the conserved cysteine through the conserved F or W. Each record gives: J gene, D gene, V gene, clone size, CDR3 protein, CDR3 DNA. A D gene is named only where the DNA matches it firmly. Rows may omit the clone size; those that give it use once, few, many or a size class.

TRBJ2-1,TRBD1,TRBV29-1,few,CSVQQGSYNEQFF,TGCAGCGTTCAACAGGGGTCCTACAATGAGCAGTTCTTC
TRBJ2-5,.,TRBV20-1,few,CSARDGDRPTETQYF,TGCAGTGCTAGAGATGGGGACCGCCCGACGGAGACCCAGTACTTC
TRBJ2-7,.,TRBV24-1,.,CATKMSPSYEQYF,TGTGCCACCAAGATGAGCCCCTCCTACGAGCAGTACTTC
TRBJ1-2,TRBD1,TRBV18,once,CASSPSGTGGGYTF,TGTGCCAGCTCACCTTCCGGGACAGGGGGCGGCTACACCTTC
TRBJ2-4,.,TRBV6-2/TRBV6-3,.,CATGGRKMGIQYF,TGTGCCACTGGGGGACGGAAAATGGGCATTCAGTACTTC
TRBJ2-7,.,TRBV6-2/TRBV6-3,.,CASSNGAYEQYF,TGTGCCAGCAGTAACGGGGCCTACGAGCAGTACTTC
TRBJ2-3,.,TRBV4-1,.,CASSQEDNLGTDTQYF,TGCGCCAGCAGCCAAGAGGACAACCTGGGTACAGATACGCAGTATTTT
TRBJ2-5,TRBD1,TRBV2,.,CASRWDRVGETQYF,TGTGCCAGCAGGTGGGACAGGGTTGGGGAGACCCAGTACTTC
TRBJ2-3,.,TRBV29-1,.,CSVEGALDTDTQYF,TGCAGCGTTGAAGGGGCACTCGACACAGATACGCAGTATTTT
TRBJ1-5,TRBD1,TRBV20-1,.,CSASRTGVQPQHF,TGCAGTGCTAGCCGGACAGGGGTGCAGCCCCAGCATTTT
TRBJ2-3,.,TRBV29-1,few,CSVRWGSTDTQYF,TGCAGCGTCCGGTGGGGTAGCACAGATACGCAGTATTTT
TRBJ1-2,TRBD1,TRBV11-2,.,CASSLVQGGTYGYTF,TGTGCCAGCAGCTTAGTCCAGGGGGGAACCTATGGCTACACCTTC
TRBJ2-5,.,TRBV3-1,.,CASSQDLWQETQYF,TGTGCCAGCAGCCAAGATTTATGGCAAGAGACCCAGTACTTC
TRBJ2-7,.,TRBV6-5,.,CASSFGRNYEQYF,TGTGCCAGCAGTTTCGGACGGAACTACGAGCAGTACTTC
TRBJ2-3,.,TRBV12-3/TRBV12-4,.,CASSPRGGEIDTQYF,TGTGCCAGCAGTCCTCGGGGCGGGGAGATAGATACGCAGTATTTT
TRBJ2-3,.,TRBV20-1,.,CSASLQGSTDTQYF,TGCAGTGCTAGTTTACAGGGAAGCACAGATACGCAGTATTTT
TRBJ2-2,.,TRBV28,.,CASSLTRAGNTGELFF,TGTGCCAGCAGCCTCACCAGGGCGGGAAACACCGGGGAGCTGTTTTTT
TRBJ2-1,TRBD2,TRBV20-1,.,CSASSSRGDYNEQFF,TGCAGTGCTAGTAGTAGTCGGGGGGATTACAATGAGCAGTTCTTC
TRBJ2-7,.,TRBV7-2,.,CASSLSRVGEQYF,TGTGCCAGCAGCTTAAGCAGGGTAGGCGAGCAGTACTTC
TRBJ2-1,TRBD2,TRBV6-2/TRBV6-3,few,CASSYMAGGMNEQFF,TGTGCCAGCAGTTACATGGCGGGGGGGATGAATGAGCAGTTCTTC
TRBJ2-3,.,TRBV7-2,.,CASSFWGGSTDTQYF,TGTGCCAGCAGCTTCTGGGGGGGCAGCACAGATACGCAGTATTTT
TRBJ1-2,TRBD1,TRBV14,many,CASSQARGRINGYTF,TGTGCCAGCAGCCAAGCCAGGGGGCGAATTAATGGCTACACCTTC
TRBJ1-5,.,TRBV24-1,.,CATSDPGPNQPQHF,TGTGCCACCAGTGACCCCGGGCCAAATCAGCCCCAGCATTTT
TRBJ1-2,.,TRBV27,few,CASSFGHNYGYTF,TGTGCCAGTAGTTTCGGACACAACTATGGCTACACCTTC
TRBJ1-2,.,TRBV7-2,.,CASSLVALTDYGYTF,TGTGCCAGCAGCTTAGTAGCGTTGACCGACTATGGCTACACCTTC
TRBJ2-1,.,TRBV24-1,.,CATSETGVYNEQFF,TGTGCCACCAGTGAGACGGGAGTTTACAATGAGCAGTTCTTC
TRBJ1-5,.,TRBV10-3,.,CAISEGLGNQPQHF,TGTGCCATCAGTGAGGGGTTAGGAAATCAGCCCCAGCATTTT
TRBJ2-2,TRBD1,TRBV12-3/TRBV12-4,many,CASSLRAGGPTGELFF,TGTGCCAGCAGTTTACGGGCAGGGGGTCCCACCGGGGAGCTGTTTTTT
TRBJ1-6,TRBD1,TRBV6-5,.,CASSYARGQGSSYNSPLHF,TGTGCCAGCAGTTACGCACGAGGACAGGGGAGCTCCTATAATTCACCCCTCCACTTT
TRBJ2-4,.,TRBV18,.,CASSPQQNLAKNIQYF,TGTGCCAGCTCACCCCAACAAAACTTAGCCAAAAACATTCAGTACTTC
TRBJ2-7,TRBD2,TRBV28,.,CASSFFGTSHEQYF,TGTGCCAGCAGTTTTTTTGGGACTAGCCACGAGCAGTACTTC
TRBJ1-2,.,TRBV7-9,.,CASARDGASYGYTF,TGTGCCAGCGCCCGGGACGGAGCAAGCTATGGCTACACCTTC
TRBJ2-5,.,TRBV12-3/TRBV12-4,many,CASGRQPKETQYF,TGTGCCTCGGGGCGGCAGCCCAAAGAGACCCAGTACTTC
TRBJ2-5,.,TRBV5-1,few,CASSRSGLQETQYF,TGCGCCAGCAGCAGGTCGGGACTTCAAGAGACCCAGTACTTC
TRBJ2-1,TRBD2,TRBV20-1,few,CSASHGTSGGNNEQFF,TGCAGTGCTAGCCACGGGACTAGCGGGGGGAACAATGAGCAGTTCTTC
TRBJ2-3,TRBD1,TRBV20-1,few,CSARGDRENTDTQYF,TGCAGTGCTAGAGGGGACAGGGAGAACACAGATACGCAGTATTTT
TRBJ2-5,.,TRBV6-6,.,CASSYQQETQYF,TGTGCCAGCAGTTATCAGCAAGAGACCCAGTACTTC
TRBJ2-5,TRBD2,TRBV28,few,CASNVGGSQETQYF,TGTGCCAGCAACGTGGGGGGGTCACAAGAGACCCAGTACTTC
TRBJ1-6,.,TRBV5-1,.,CASTDGYNSPLHF,TGCGCCAGCACGGACGGTTATAATTCACCCCTCCACTTT
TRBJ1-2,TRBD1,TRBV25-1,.,CVSSDQNIGTGSGYTF,TGTGTCAGCAGTGATCAAAATATCGGGACAGGTTCTGGCTACACCTTC
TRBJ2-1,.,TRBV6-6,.,CASSTVLREQFF,TGTGCCAGCAGCACCGTGCTTCGGGAGCAGTTCTTC
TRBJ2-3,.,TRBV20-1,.,CSARGGEELVTDTQYF,TGCAGTGCTAGAGGGGGGGAGGAGCTGGTAACAGATACGCAGTATTTT
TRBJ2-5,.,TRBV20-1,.,CSAPPGLQETQYF,TGCAGTGCTCCCCCGGGACTCCAAGAGACCCAGTACTTC
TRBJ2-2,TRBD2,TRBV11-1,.,CASSYDGLAGGRNTGELFF,TGTGCCAGCAGCTACGACGGACTAGCGGGGGGGCGGAACACCGGGGAGCTGTTTTTT
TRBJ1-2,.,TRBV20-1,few,CSATGTTEGYTF,TGCAGTGCTACCGGGACTACGGAAGGCTACACCTTC
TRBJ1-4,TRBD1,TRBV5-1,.,CASSCEGQGDEKLFF,TGCGCCAGCAGCTGTGAGGGACAGGGGGATGAAAAACTGTTTTTT
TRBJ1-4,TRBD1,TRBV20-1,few,CSASGPGGGGEKLFF,TGCAGTGCTAGTGGGCCAGGGGGCGGGGGTGAAAAACTGTTTTTT
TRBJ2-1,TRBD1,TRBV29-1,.,CSADTGEHYNEQFF,TGCAGCGCTGATACAGGGGAACACTACAATGAGCAGTTCTTC
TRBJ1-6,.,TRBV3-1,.,CASSPGVRAVWSPLHF,TGTGCCAGCAGTCCCGGGGTGAGGGCTGTGTGGTCACCCCTCCACTTT
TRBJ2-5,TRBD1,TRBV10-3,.,CAIRPTGSRETQYF,TGTGCCATCAGACCGACAGGGTCTAGGGAGACCCAGTACTTC
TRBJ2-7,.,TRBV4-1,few,CASSRRFNRSYEQYF,TGCGCCAGCAGCCGCCGGTTTAATCGATCTTACGAGCAGTACTTC
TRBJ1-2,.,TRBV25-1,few,CASSEPGPTGEGYTF,TGTGCCAGCAGTGAACCTGGCCCCACCGGGGAGGGCTACACCTTC
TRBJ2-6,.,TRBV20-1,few,CSAASWSGANVLTF,TGCAGTGCTGCCAGTTGGTCTGGGGCCAACGTCCTGACTTTC
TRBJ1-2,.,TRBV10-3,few,CAISGQANYGYTF,TGTGCCATCAGTGGACAGGCTAACTATGGCTACACCTTC